The 26 T cell receptor beta chains reported below all come from one sample, sequenced in a study of T cell changes during pregnancy in multiple sclerosis. The assay was immunoSEQ multiplex PCR, and TCRdb's table has in-frame clones only and misses some. Of nearly 110,000 clones listed, about 89% were seen once; the top ten hold about 1.6%. The sequences come from peripheral blood, collected before pregnancy. The source of these receptors is a female donor with multiple sclerosis, enrolled in a pregnancy study.

The V and J genes are TRBV27 and TRBJ2-1, with 10 bases fitting TRBD2. The CDR3 loop spans 17 amino acids. Trimming removed 1 base from V and 2 bases from J; junction bases left unmatched: 5. The germline CDR1 and CDR2 sequences are MNHEY and SMNVEV (reference sequence). The CDR3 loop reads CASSLFGLAGAYNEQFF. DNA for the CDR3: TGTGCCAGCAGTTTATTTGGGCTAGCGGGAGCCTACAATGAGCAGTTCTTC.

The chain uses TRBV6-6 and TRBJ2-5; 9 bases are a match to TRBD2. The CDR3 loop spans 16 amino acids. V shed 2 bases and J 2 bases; nucleotides not matched to a gene: 6. Germline CDR1 is MNHNY and CDR2 is SVGAGI (reference sequence). The CDR3 region has the DNA TGTGCCAGCAGTTACGTCCTAGCGGGGTTGCAAGAGACCCAGTACTTC. It yields the protein CASSYVLAGLQETQYF.

This clone was seen a single time. The chain links TRBV28 to TRBJ2-4, with 15 nucleotides matching TRBD2. V lost 3 bases to trimming and J lost 5 bases; unmatched junction nucleotides: 2. The CDR3 contains 16 residues. In germline, CDR1 is MDHEN, CDR2 SYDVKM. CDR3 residues: CASSLGLAGGENIQYF. The CDR3 coding sequence is TGTGCCAGCAGTTTGGGACTAGCGGGAGGTGAAAACATTCAGTACTTC.

The J gene is TRBJ1-1, the V gene TRBV28, with 8 nucleotides matching TRBD1. V shed 5 bases, J shed 4 bases, and the junction held 6 bases outside the gene matches. The germline V gene encodes CDR1 MDHEN and CDR2 SYDVKM. CDR3 size: 14 residues. The CDR3 bases are TGTGCCAGCAGTGCCCCGGGACAGGTCACTGAAGCTTTCTTT. Residues: CASSAPGQVTEAFF.

This clone was detected once. V usage is TRBV5-4 and J usage is TRBJ1-1, with D hard to call. Trimming cost V 4 bases and J 5 bases, with 18 bases left between them. The CDR3 has 15 residues. The V gene's germline CDR1 is SGHNT and CDR2 YYREEE (reference sequence). The CDR3, as DNA: TGTGCCAGCAGCCTTACACTCGTGGCGGAAACTGAAGCTTTCTTT. Translation gives CASSLTLVAETEAFF.

This rearrangement joins TRBV11-3 to TRBJ1-1; D is possibly TRBD1 (6 bases). Germline assignment: CDR1 SGHNT and CDR2 YENEEA. The germline V and J ends were trimmed by 1 base and 2 bases, with 11 bases remaining between them. The CDR3 runs 15 residues. CDR3: CASSLGFGGNTEAFF. The DNA of the CDR3 is TGTGCCAGCAGCTTAGGGTTTGGGGGCAACACTGAAGCTTTCTTT.

The chain links TRBV7-9 to TRBJ2-7; D is possibly TRBD1 (6 bases). The CDR3 consists of 12 residues. Per germline, CDR1 SEHNR and CDR2 FQNEAQ (reference sequence). Trimming took 0 bases from V and 7 from J, leaving 7 bases between them. The CDR3 coding sequence is TGTGCCAGCAGCTTAGCCGGGACAGAGCAGTACTTC. Its protein is CASSLAGTEQYF.

The chain has TRBV10-3 and TRBJ2-7; TRBD1 agrees at 8 bases. The V gene end was trimmed by 8 bases and the J gene end by 6 bases; junction bases not matched to a gene: 3. CDR1 ENHRY and CDR2 SYGVKD come from the germline V gene. The CDR3 loop spans 11 amino acids. The CDR3 region is CAISTGVEQYF. CDR3 DNA sequence: TGTGCCATCTCGACAGGGGTCGAGCAGTACTTC.

V usage is TRBV7-8 and J usage is TRBJ1-1; D gene ambiguous. V was cut by 1 base and J by 0 bases, with 6 bases left in between. This CDR3 is built from 14 residues. Germline loops: CDR1 SGHVS, CDR2 FQNEAQ. CDR3 sequence: CASSLGAVNTEAFF. CDR3 DNA: TGTGCCAGCAGCTTAGGGGCAGTGAACACTGAAGCTTTCTTT.

The CDR3 here is CASSLDDRAQTQYF. The CDR3 bases are TGTGCCAGCAGCTTAGATGACAGGGCGCAGACCCAGTACTTC. The chain is built from TRBV7-6 and TRBJ2-5, with 7 bases identical to TRBD1. The CDR3 has 14 residues. Losses at the gene ends were 1 base for V and 6 bases for J; bases not matched to a gene: 5. CDR1 SGHVS and CDR2 FNYEAQ come from the germline V gene.

The V gene is TRBV19, the J gene TRBJ2-1, with a weak D call TRBD2 (6 bases). Looked up from germline, CDR1 is LNHDA and CDR2 is SQIVND (reference sequence). With 3 bases removed from V and 7 bases from J, the gap between germline ends came to 16 bases. The length of the CDR3 is 15 residues. The CDR3 sequence is CASSMASGPGNEQFF. Written as DNA, the CDR3 is TGTGCCAGTAGTATGGCCAGCGGGCCCGGAAATGAGCAGTTCTTC.

The chain combines TRBV29-1 with TRBJ2-2, with a possible D match to TRBD1 (5 bases). This CDR3 is built from 13 residues. Germline V gene data show CDR1 as SQVTM and CDR2 as ANQGSEA. Deletions cut 6 bases from V and 2 bases from J, with 10 bases between. CDR3 bases: TGCAGCGTCGACAGATCTAACACCGGGGAGCTGTTTTTT. Protein: CSVDRSNTGELFF.

The chain combines TRBV9 with TRBJ2-7; tentative D call: TRBD1 (5 bases). This CDR3 is 14 amino acids long. Trimming took off 0 bases at V and 2 bases at J, with 9 bases between the two ends. Germline loops: CDR1 SGDLS, CDR2 YYNGEE. The CDR3 sequence: CASSVAARAYEQYF. In nucleotides, the CDR3 is TGTGCCAGCAGCGTAGCGGCCAGGGCCTACGAGCAGTACTTC.

The chain combines TRBV28 with TRBJ2-1, with TRBD2 matching over 8 bases. CDR1 is MDHEN and CDR2 is SYDVKM in the germline V gene. Trimming took 4 bases from V and 4 from J; bases not matched to a gene: 9. There are 16 residues in the CDR3. The CDR3 spells CASSSSGSWLYNEQFF. Here the CDR3 DNA reads TGTGCCAGCAGTTCCAGCGGGAGTTGGTTGTACAATGAGCAGTTCTTC.

The J gene is TRBJ1-3, the V gene TRBV14; D gene ambiguous. This CDR3 has 15 residues. The V gene's germline CDR1 is SGHDN and CDR2 FVKESK. The ends were cut back, 6 bases at V and 2 bases at J, with 14 bases in the middle. The chain's CDR3 is CASSRPGFTGNTIYF. The CDR3 nucleotides are TGTGCCAGCAGTCGCCCAGGCTTTACTGGAAACACCATATATTTT. The variable domain in full, completed from reference TRBV14 and TRBJ1-3, reads EAGVTQFPSHSVIEKGQTVTLRCDPISGHDNLYWYRRVMGKEIKFLLHFVKESKQDESGMPNNRFLAERTGGTYSTLKVQPAELEDSGVYFCASSRPGFTGNTIYFGEGSWLTVV.

The chain couples TRBV4-2 to TRBJ2-6; 7 bases map to TRBD1. The CDR3 contains 18 residues. Germline loops: CDR1 LGHNA, CDR2 YNFKEQ. The V and J ends lost 4 bases and 4 bases, in that order; junction bases with no gene match: 13. The CDR3 loop is CASSRDRANPSGANVLTF. The DNA of the CDR3 is TGTGCCAGCAGCCGAGACAGGGCCAATCCGTCCGGGGCCAACGTCCTGACTTTC.

V usage is TRBV6-5 and J usage is TRBJ2-7; 8 nucleotides match TRBD1. Germline V gene sequence: CDR1 MNHEY, CDR2 SVGAGI. The CDR3 contains 14 residues. Unmatched junction bases numbered 4, after V lost 5 bases and J lost 1 base. CDR3 sequence: CASSGRDRSYEQYF. CDR3 in DNA: TGTGCCAGCAGTGGCCGGGACAGGTCCTACGAGCAGTACTTC.

The chain joins TRBV4-3 to TRBJ2-3; D unresolved. Germline lookup yields CDR1 LGHNA and CDR2 YSLEER. CDR3 size: 14 residues. V shed 4 bases and J shed 1 base, with 9 bases lying between them. CDR3 in amino acids: CASSRSRGTDTQYF. The CDR3 nucleotides are TGCGCCAGCAGCCGGAGTCGGGGCACAGATACGCAGTATTTT.

V usage is TRBV18 and J usage is TRBJ2-3, with TRBD2 matching 9 bases. V was pared by 3 bases and J by 2 bases, with 6 bases of the junction left unmatched. The length of the CDR3 is 16 residues. Germline V gene sequence: CDR1 KGHSH, CDR2 LQKENI. CDR3 residues: CASSPALAGITDTQYF. The CDR3 region has the DNA TGTGCCAGCTCACCCGCGCTAGCGGGAATCACAGATACGCAGTATTTT.

The V and J genes are TRBV7-3 and TRBJ1-2, with no clear D. CDR3 length equals 13 residues. CDR1 is SGHTA and CDR2 is FQGTGA in the germline V gene. The V gene lost 2 bases and the J gene lost 4 bases, with 8 bases spanning the gap. The chain's CDR3 is CASSLAGSYGYTF. The CDR3 DNA reads TGTGCCAGCAGCTTAGCGGGCAGCTATGGCTACACCTTC. The variable domain in full, completed from reference TRBV7-3 and TRBJ1-2, reads GAGVSQTPSNKVTEKGKYVELRCDPISGHTALYWYRQSLGQGPEFLIYFQGTGAADDSGLPNDRFFAVRPEGSVSTLKIQRTERGDSAVYLCASSLAGSYGYTFGSGTRLTVV.

The CDR3, as DNA: TGTGCCATCAGTGGGCTTGACGCCGCCGGGGAGCAGTACTTC. This translates into CAISGLDAAGEQYF. The V and J genes are TRBV10-3 and TRBJ2-7; D not resolved. The CDR3 has 14 residues. The germline gives CDR1 ENHRY, CDR2 SYGVKD. Trimming took off 4 bases at V and 7 bases at J, with 17 bases between the two ends.

The chain has TRBV29-1 and TRBJ2-1, with 10 bases matching TRBD2. The V segment lost 4 bases and the J segment 9 bases; nucleotides outside the gene matches: 12. Germline loops: CDR1 SQVTM, CDR2 ANQGSEA. This CDR3 has 15 amino acids. The CDR3 DNA sequence: TGCAGCGTTGTATTTTGGAGTCTAGCGGGAGTTGAGCAGTTCTTC. Amino acids: CSVVFWSLAGVEQFF.

The V gene is TRBV5-4, the J gene TRBJ2-5; 8 bases map to TRBD1. This CDR3 region has 14 residues. Germline trimming cut 5 bases from V and 4 bases from J; bases unmatched to any gene: 7. Germline V lookup: CDR1 SGHNT, CDR2 YYREEE (reference sequence). CDR3 DNA: TGTGCCAGCAGGCCGGACAGGGTTACAGAGACCCAGTACTTC. Translating gives CASRPDRVTETQYF.

The rearrangement joins TRBV15 to TRBJ2-7, with D possibly being TRBD2 (5 bases). The ends were cut back, 2 bases at V and 3 bases at J, with 11 bases in the middle. Germline V gives CDR1 LNHNV, CDR2 YYDKDF (reference sequence). The length of the CDR3 is 14 residues. The CDR3 coding sequence is TGTGCCACCAGCAGAAGACGGGATAACTACGAGCAGTACTTC. Translation gives CATSRRRDNYEQYF.

This chain joins TRBV10-3 and TRBJ1-1, with 7 positions matching TRBD1. Germline trimming cut 10 bases from V and 0 bases from J; bases unmatched to any gene: 14. The CDR3 runs to 16 residues. In germline, CDR1 is ENHRY, CDR2 SYGVKD. The DNA of the CDR3 is TGTGCCACCGCAAAAGGACAGGCGACGATGAACACTGAAGCTTTCTTT. This sequence encodes CATAKGQATMNTEAFF.

The V and J genes are TRBV6-1 and TRBJ2-2; 8 nucleotides line up with TRBD2. The junction had 2 bases not matched to a gene; V was cut back by 7 bases and J by 1 base. The germline V gene encodes CDR1 MNHNS and CDR2 SASEGT. The CDR3 covers 14 residues. CDR3 region: CASKSGGNTGELFF. The DNA of the CDR3 is TGTGCCAGCAAGAGCGGGGGGAACACCGGGGAGCTGTTTTTT.